The 28 T cell receptor beta chains given below trace back to one sample, sequenced in a study of blood T cell repertoires in COVID-19. Assay: immunoSEQ multiplex PCR; the TCRdb copy retains only in-frame clones and omits some. The table shows under 200,000 clones, with roughly 81% occurring only once. The sequenced sample was peripheral blood. Every receptor here comes from a woman older than 75 with acute or convalescent COVID-19.

The J gene is TRBJ1-2, the V gene TRBV24-1; TRBD1 matches 7 bases. Per the germline V gene, CDR1 is KGHDR and CDR2 is SFDVKD. V gave up 4 bases and J gave up 4 bases; unmatched junction bases: 11. The CDR3 has 16 amino acids. The CDR3 region is CATSERSRQGVYGYTF. CDR3 in DNA: TGTGCCACCAGTGAACGGTCGCGACAGGGAGTCTATGGCTACACCTTC.

V is TRBV29-1 and J is TRBJ2-7, with 12 bases matching TRBD2. With V trimmed by 6 bases and J by 2 bases, 5 bases remained unmatched. CDR1 SQVTM and CDR2 ANQGSEA come from the germline V gene. CDR3 length: 14 amino acids. CDR3 sequence (DNA): TGCAGCGTGCACAGACTAGCGGGAGCCTACGAGCAGTACTTC. Encoded protein: CSVHRLAGAYEQYF.

CDR3 sequence: CASSPDYVGQGELFF. CDR3 nucleotides: TGTGCCAGCTCACCCGATTATGTTGGCCAAGGGGAGCTGTTTTTT. V gene TRBV18 combines with J gene TRBJ2-2; D is uncertain. The CDR3 loop spans 15 amino acids. Per germline, CDR1 KGHSH and CDR2 LQKENI. Trimming shortened V by 3 bases and J by 8 bases, and 16 bases separated the two germline ends.

The V and J genes are TRBV7-2 and TRBJ1-1, with a weak D call TRBD1 (5 bases). The CDR3 spans 14 residues. Germline V gene lookup returns CDR1 SGHTA and CDR2 FQGNSA. The V end was cut by 4 bases, the J end by 6 bases, with 15 bases between. DNA for the CDR3: TGTGCCAGCAGCTCGTCCTGGGGGGGACCTGAAGCTTTCTTT. Translating gives CASSSSWGGPEAFF.

V is TRBV4-2 and J is TRBJ1-4; 9 nucleotides agree with TRBD1. V dropped 0 bases and J dropped 6; count of bases not matched to a gene: 5. This CDR3 comprises 16 residues. Germline lookup yields CDR1 LGHNA and CDR2 YNFKEQ. The CDR3: CASSQEGGQGDEKLFF. Written as DNA, the CDR3 is TGTGCCAGCAGCCAAGAAGGGGGACAGGGAGATGAAAAACTGTTTTTT.

This chain links TRBV7-2 with TRBJ2-1, with TRBD2 matching over 7 bases. Germline V gene data show CDR1 as SGHTA and CDR2 as FQGNSA. V was clipped by 4 bases and J by 4 bases; unmatched bases: 19. The CDR3 runs to 19 residues. CDR3 DNA: TGTGCCAGCAGCTCTCTCCCCCGCGGCCCTAGCGGACTATACAATGAGCAGTTCTTC. Translating gives CASSSLPRGPSGLYNEQFF. The full variable domain, with the rest looked up from reference TRBV7-2 and TRBJ2-1, is GAGVSQSPSNKVTEKGKDVELRCDPISGHTALYWYRQSLGQGLEFLIYFQGNSAPDKSGLPSDRFSAERTGGSVSTLTIQRTQQEDSAVYLCASSSLPRGPSGLYNEQFFGPGTRLTVL.

The chain carries TRBV7-2 and TRBJ2-5; D might be TRBD2 (6 bases). This CDR3 is built from 13 residues. Germline V CDR1 and CDR2: SGHTA, FQGNSA. The V gene lost 5 bases and the J gene lost 4 bases, with 11 bases spanning the gap. The CDR3 spells CASSTRLVETQYF. CDR3 DNA sequence: TGTGCCAGCAGCACACGACTAGTAGAGACCCAGTACTTC.

The CDR3 protein is CASGQGPSEQYF. In nucleotides, the CDR3 is TGTGCCAGCGGTCAGGGGCCCTCCGAGCAGTACTTC. This rearrangement joins TRBV28 to TRBJ2-7, with D possibly matching TRBD1 (6 bases). The V and J ends lost 8 bases and 6 bases respectively, with 14 bases between them. Per germline, CDR1 MDHEN and CDR2 SYDVKM. CDR3 length equals 12 residues.

This clone was recorded once. The chain is built from TRBV19 and TRBJ1-5; D gene ambiguous. Between the trimmed V and J ends, which lost 7 bases and 0 bases, there was a span of 19 bases. The CDR3 totals 17 residues. The germline CDR1 and CDR2 sequences are LNHDA and SQIVND (reference sequence). Here the CDR3 DNA reads TGTGCCAGTAACTATAGAGGGTTGTTATATAGCAATCAGCCCCAGCATTTT. Encoded protein: CASNYRGLLYSNQPQHF. The full variable domain, with the rest looked up from reference TRBV19 and TRBJ1-5, is DGGITQSPKYLFRKEGQNVTLSCEQNLNHDAMYWYRQDPGQGLRLIYYSQIVNDFQKGDIAEGYSVSREKKESFPLTVTSAQKNPTAFYLCASNYRGLLYSNQPQHFGDGTRLSIL.

V usage is TRBV6-5 and J usage is TRBJ1-1; 9 bases fit TRBD1. CDR3 length: 13 residues. V gave up 6 bases and J gave up 10 bases; unmatched junction bases: 9. Germline V CDR1 and CDR2: MNHEY, SVGAGI. CDR3 in DNA: TGTGCCAGCAGACCAACAGGGGGCGTAGGAGCTTTCTTT. Amino acids: CASRPTGGVGAFF.

The J gene is TRBJ2-1, the V gene TRBV28; TRBD2 matches at 7 bases. Germline CDR1 MDHEN, CDR2 SYDVKM. The CDR3 length is 12 residues. The junction had 5 bases not matched to a gene; V was cut back by 8 bases and J by 7 bases. The CDR3 protein is CASGRGGNEQFF. CDR3 sequence (DNA): TGTGCCAGCGGGCGGGGAGGGAATGAGCAGTTCTTC.

V gene TRBV2 combines with J gene TRBJ2-1; D may be TRBD2 (6 bases). Trimming cost V 4 bases and J 4 bases, with 17 bases left between them. Germline V gives CDR1 SNHLY, CDR2 FYNNEI. The CDR3 contains 16 residues. The CDR3 loop is CASSVQAGRVYNEQFF. CDR3 nucleotide sequence: TGTGCCAGCAGTGTTCAGGCGGGACGGGTATACAATGAGCAGTTCTTC.

This chain connects TRBV6-6 to TRBJ1-5; no reliable D call. Trimming removed 6 bases at V and 2 bases at J, with 14 bases between. The germline gives CDR1 MNHNY, CDR2 SVGAGI (reference sequence). The CDR3 sequence is 15 residues long. The CDR3 coding sequence is TGTGCCAGCAGAACAGAGGGTTCGCGCAATCAGCCCCAGCATTTT. It codes for CASRTEGSRNQPQHF.

This sequence joins TRBV3-1 (or the pseudogene TRBV3-2) and TRBJ1-4; 8 bases are shared with TRBD1. The germline V gene has CDR1 LGHDT and CDR2 YNNKEL (reference sequence). V trimming: 5 bases; J trimming: 7 bases; junction bases outside the gene matches: 9. The CDR3 has 15 amino acids. The CDR3 sequence is CASSSWTGRLEKLFF. The CDR3 bases are TGTGCCAGCAGCTCATGGACAGGGCGTCTTGAAAAACTGTTTTTT.

The chain links TRBV14 to TRBJ2-7, with a possible D match to TRBD1 (6 bases). CDR1 and CDR2 (germline): SGHDN, FVKESK. This CDR3 is built from 16 residues. The V and J ends lost 2 bases and 6 bases respectively, with 20 bases between them. Written as DNA, the CDR3 is TGTGCCAGCAGCCAACCTAGATATAAACAGGGCCGCGAGCAGTACTTC. Translation: CASSQPRYKQGREQYF.

The CDR3 is CASSSQGEAYNEQFF. The CDR3 nucleotides are TGTGCCAGCAGTTCTCAGGGGGAGGCCTACAATGAGCAGTTCTTC. The chain combines TRBV27 with TRBJ2-1, with D possibly TRBD1 on 7 matching bases. V was cut by 4 bases and J by 2 bases, with 12 bases left in between. The CDR3 consists of 15 residues. Germline V gives CDR1 MNHEY, CDR2 SMNVEV (reference sequence).

This clone has only a few counts. The chain combines TRBV28 with TRBJ2-5, with D possibly matching TRBD2 (5 bases). V was cut by 3 bases and J by 5 bases, with 13 bases left in between. CDR3 length: 14 amino acids. The germline V gene encodes CDR1 MDHEN and CDR2 SYDVKM. The CDR3 loop reads CASSFRRERETQYF. CDR3 nucleotides: TGTGCCAGCAGTTTTCGAAGGGAGAGGGAGACCCAGTACTTC.

This clone appeared a few times. The chain joins TRBV4-3 to TRBJ2-1; a weak D match, TRBD2 (6 bases). Germline V gene sequence: CDR1 LGHNA, CDR2 YSLEER. There are 16 residues in the CDR3. With 1 base removed from V and 5 bases from J, the gap between germline ends came to 15 bases. Here the CDR3 DNA reads TGCGCCAGCAGCCAAGGCGGGACCTTCATTCACAATGAGCAGTTCTTC. Translating gives CASSQGGTFIHNEQFF.

V gene TRBV5-4 combines with J gene TRBJ2-6; 10 bases are a match to TRBD2. The CDR3 loop spans 17 amino acids. J was trimmed by 0 bases and V by 7 bases; bases with no gene match: 7. From germline, CDR1 is SGHNT and CDR2 YYREEE (reference sequence). The DNA of the CDR3 is TGTGCCAGCCTACAACTAGCGGGGAACTCTGGGGCCAACGTCCTGACTTTC. Amino acids: CASLQLAGNSGANVLTF.

V gene TRBV24-1 combines with J gene TRBJ2-3; tentatively, D is TRBD1 (7 bases). The length of the CDR3 is 16 residues. Germline assignment: CDR1 KGHDR and CDR2 SFDVKD. V dropped 4 bases and J dropped 0 bases, with 13 bases sitting between them. The CDR3 DNA sequence: TGTGCCACCAGTGAGGGGGGACAGCCTAGCACAGATACGCAGTATTTT. It specifies CATSEGGQPSTDTQYF.

CDR3 amino acids: CASSLSLGGAPYF. The DNA for the CDR3 is TGTGCCAGCAGTTTATCCTTAGGGGGGGCGCCGTACTTC. The chain is built from TRBV28 and TRBJ2-7, with D maybe TRBD2 (7 bases). This CDR3 has 13 residues. V lost 1 base to trimming and J lost 12 bases, with 16 bases between them. From germline, CDR1 is MDHEN and CDR2 SYDVKM.

Only a few counts were recorded for this clone. The rearrangement uses TRBV28 and TRBJ1-4, with a tentative D call TRBD1 (5 bases). Germline V lookup: CDR1 MDHEN, CDR2 SYDVKM. V was clipped by 8 bases and J by 4 bases, with 11 bases between them. There are 13 residues in the CDR3. The chain's CDR3 is CASRDSLNEKLFF. As DNA, the CDR3 is TGTGCCAGCCGAGACAGTCTTAATGAAAAACTGTTTTTT.

There are a few counts of this clone. The gene calls are TRBV9 and TRBJ1-1; 7 nucleotides match TRBD1. The CDR3 is 13 residues long. Germline assignment: CDR1 SGDLS and CDR2 YYNGEE. The ends lost 2 bases at V and 4 bases at J; junction bases unmatched: 2. This CDR3 reads CASSVDRVTEAFF. The CDR3 bases are TGTGCCAGCAGCGTCGACAGGGTCACTGAAGCTTTCTTT.

The chain employs TRBV7-3 and TRBJ2-3, with 7 bases identical to TRBD2. There are 11 residues in the CDR3. V gave up 4 bases and J gave up 13 bases; unmatched junction bases: 5. Germline V lookup: CDR1 SGHTA, CDR2 FQGTGA. The CDR3 DNA follows: TGTGCCAGCAGCTCCGGACTAGTCAAGTATTTT. This gives the protein CASSSGLVKYF.

The V call is TRBV5-4, the J call TRBJ1-3; D uncertain. The CDR3 length is 14 residues. Trimming stripped 1 base from V and 2 bases from J, with 7 bases between. In germline, CDR1 is SGHNT, CDR2 YYREEE (reference sequence). The CDR3 loop is CASSLFAAGNTIYF. The CDR3 DNA reads TGTGCCAGCAGCTTGTTTGCAGCTGGAAACACCATATATTTT.

This chain connects TRBV5-4 to TRBJ2-5, with TRBD1 matching 7 bases. Losses at the gene ends were 3 bases for V and 3 bases for J; bases not matched to a gene: 2. Germline loops: CDR1 SGHNT, CDR2 YYREEE (reference sequence). The CDR3 is 13 residues long. The CDR3: CASSWDREETQYF. The CDR3 coding sequence is TGTGCCAGCAGCTGGGACAGAGAAGAGACCCAGTACTTC.

The chain recombines TRBV6-5 with TRBJ2-3; 9 nucleotides match TRBD2. The CDR3 loop spans 16 amino acids. Germline CDR1 reads MNHEY; CDR2 reads SVGAGI. The J segment lost 5 bases and the V segment lost 2 bases, leaving 8 bases of the junction unmatched. The CDR3 spells CASSYGVAGAGDTQYF. Written as DNA, the CDR3 is TGTGCCAGCAGTTACGGAGTAGCGGGGGCGGGAGATACGCAGTATTTT.

The chain joins TRBV19 to TRBJ1-2; 7 bases agree with TRBD1. Germline assignment: CDR1 LNHDA and CDR2 SQIVND (reference sequence). J lost 8 bases, V lost 5 bases, and 8 bases had no gene match. The CDR3 contains 13 residues. The CDR3 DNA sequence: TGTGCCAGTAGTGAACAGGGGTCGAGGGGCTACACCTTC. Its translation is CASSEQGSRGYTF.